This T cell receptor beta chain originates from a study of neurological immune-mediated disorders. Study-level points and caveats: HTLV-1-associated myelopathy had the most TCR clonal expansion, and multiple sclerosis had the least, less than healthy controls. It was the repertoires of 18 of 34 multiple sclerosis patients that phylogenetic grouping placed in one related-CDR3 cluster, which is a possible signature. No CDR3 amino acid sequences recurred among expanded clones across subjects, suggesting private repertoires in all groups.

Each sequencing run yielded over 190 million TCR-beta sequences from 15-18 subjects. TCRdb re-analysed the 5' RACE reads in MiXCR, keeping a single row per CDR3 protein. The data show approximately 100,000 distinct CDR3 sequences, 3.5% seen once. This CDR3 has 13 amino acids. V was pared by 8 bases and J by 10 bases, with 20 bases between. Germline CDR1 MNHEY, CDR2 SVGAGI. This clonotype showed up many times. The target antigen is unknown. The sequence came from a woman aged 45 to 65 with multiple sclerosis. The V gene is TRBV6-5, the J gene TRBJ2-5; either TRBD1 or TRBD2 may fit D (6 bases each). The sequenced sample was PBMCs. The CDR3 DNA sequence: TGTGCCAGCTCCCCGGGGATGGCGGGACACCAGTACTTC. As protein: CASSPGMAGHQYF.